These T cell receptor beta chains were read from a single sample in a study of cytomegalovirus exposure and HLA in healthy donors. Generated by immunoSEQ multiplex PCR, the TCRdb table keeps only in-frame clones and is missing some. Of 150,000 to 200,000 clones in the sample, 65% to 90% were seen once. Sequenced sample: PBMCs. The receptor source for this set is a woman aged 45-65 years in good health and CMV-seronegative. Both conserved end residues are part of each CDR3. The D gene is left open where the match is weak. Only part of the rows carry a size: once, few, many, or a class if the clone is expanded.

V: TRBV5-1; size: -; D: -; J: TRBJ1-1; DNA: TGCGCCAGCAGAAACAGGGCGAACACTGAAGCTTTCTTT; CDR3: CASRNRANTEAFF
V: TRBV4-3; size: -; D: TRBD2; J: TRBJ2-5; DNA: TGCGCCAGCAGCCAAGGGAGCGGGAGGGAGGTAGAGACCCAGTACTTC; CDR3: CASSQGSGREVETQYF
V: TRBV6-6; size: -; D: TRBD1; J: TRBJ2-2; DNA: TGTGCCAGCAGTGCAGGGGGCGCGAACACCGGGGAGCTGTTTTTT; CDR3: CASSAGGANTGELFF
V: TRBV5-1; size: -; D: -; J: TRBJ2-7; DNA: TGCGCCAGCAGCTTGGTCGCGGGGCAGAGCGAGCAGTACTTC; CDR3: CASSLVAGQSEQYF
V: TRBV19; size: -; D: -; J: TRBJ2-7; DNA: TGTGCCAGTAGTATCCGGGAGCCTGCCTACGAGCAGTACTTC; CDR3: CASSIREPAYEQYF
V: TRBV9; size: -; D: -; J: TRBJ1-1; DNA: TGTGCCAGCAGCGTAGGAGGGACAATTAACACTGAAGCTTTCTTT; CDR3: CASSVGGTINTEAFF
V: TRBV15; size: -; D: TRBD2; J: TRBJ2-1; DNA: TGTGCGACCATGGGGCGGGAGGATAGTCTGTTCTTC; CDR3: CATMGREDSLFF
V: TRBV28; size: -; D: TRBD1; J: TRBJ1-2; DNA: TGTGCCAGCAGTTCTCCGGGACAGGGAAACTATGGCTACACCTTC; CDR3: CASSSPGQGNYGYTF
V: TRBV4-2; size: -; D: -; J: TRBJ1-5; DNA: TGTGCCAGCAGCCCAGACCGGGGGTCGGATCAGCCCCAGCATTTT; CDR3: CASSPDRGSDQPQHF
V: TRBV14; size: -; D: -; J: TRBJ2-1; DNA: TGTGCCAGCAGTCTGTACTGGGACAATATCCACAATGAGCAGTTCTTC; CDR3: CASSLYWDNIHNEQFF
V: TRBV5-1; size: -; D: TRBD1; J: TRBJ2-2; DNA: TGCGCCAGCAGCTACGGAAGACAGGGGGCCGGGGAGCTGTTTTTT; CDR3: CASSYGRQGAGELFF
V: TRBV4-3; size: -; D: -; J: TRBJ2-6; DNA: TGCGCCAGCAGCCAAGTTACAGGGGCCAACGTCCTGACTTTC; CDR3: CASSQVTGANVLTF
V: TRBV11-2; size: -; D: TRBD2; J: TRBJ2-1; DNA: TGTGCCAGCAGCTCCTTCGGGGCGGGAGCGGGGAATGAGCAGTTCTTC; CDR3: CASSSFGAGAGNEQFF
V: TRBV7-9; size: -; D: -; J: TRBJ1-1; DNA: TGTTCCAGCAGCTTGATTCGACAGGAGGCCCCTGAAGCTTTCTTT; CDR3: CSSSLIRQEAPEAFF
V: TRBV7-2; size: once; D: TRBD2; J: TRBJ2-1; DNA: TGTGCCAGCAGCTTAGATAGTAGGACTAGCGGTGCCAATGAGCAGTTCTTC; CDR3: CASSLDSRTSGANEQFF
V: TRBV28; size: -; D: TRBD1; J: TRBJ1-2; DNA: TGTGCCAGCAGCCGACAGGGTGGCTATGGCTACACCTTC; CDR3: CASSRQGGYGYTF
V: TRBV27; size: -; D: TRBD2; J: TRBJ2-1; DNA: TGTGCCAGCAGCGGGACTAACAACTACAATGAGCAGTTCTTC; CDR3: CASSGTNNYNEQFF